This T cell receptor (beta chain) was obtained from a study of control samples from healthy donors and cancer patients. The data were produced by immunoSEQ multiplex PCR, yet TCRdb's version contains in-frame clones alone and is incomplete. The table has 85,000 to 95,000 clones, 90% to 95% seen once; the top ten hold nearly 0.95%. CDR3 length: 13 residues. Germline V gene lookup returns CDR1 SGDLS and CDR2 YYNGEE. V was pared by 2 bases and J by 3 bases, with 8 bases between. Sequences were obtained from blood. This chain links TRBV9 with TRBJ1-2, with D maybe TRBD1 (5 bases). The TCR was taken from a woman in her 30s in good health. As DNA, the CDR3 is TGTGCCAGCAGCGTCGGGACGGACTATGGCTACACCTTC. Amino acids: CASSVGTDYGYTF.